The clone carrying this T cell receptor beta chain was recorded once. These data come from a study of blood T cell repertoires in COVID-19. Germline V gene data show CDR1 as LGHDT and CDR2 as YNNKEL (reference sequence). CDR3 length: 15 residues. With 0 bases removed from V and 2 bases from J, the gap between germline ends came to 8 bases. Study processing details: How many nucleated cells were present was estimated from reference gene primer amplification. Method: immunoSEQ multiplex PCR; TCRdb's copy keeps in-frame clones and lacks some. V and J calls and clone size follow that table, whereas D and trimming were derived from the DNA. The top ten hold over 3.5% of the sample, which has tens of thousands of clones, around 88% seen once.

Sequencing was performed on peripheral blood. The clonotype comes from a human donor in a cohort sampled during active COVID-19. The genes are TRBV3-1 (or the pseudogene TRBV3-2) and TRBJ2-1; possible D gene TRBD2, 6 bases. DNA for the CDR3: TGTGCCAGCAGCCAAGAAGGAGGGGCCTACAATGAGCAGTTCTTC. This encodes CASSQEGGAYNEQFF.